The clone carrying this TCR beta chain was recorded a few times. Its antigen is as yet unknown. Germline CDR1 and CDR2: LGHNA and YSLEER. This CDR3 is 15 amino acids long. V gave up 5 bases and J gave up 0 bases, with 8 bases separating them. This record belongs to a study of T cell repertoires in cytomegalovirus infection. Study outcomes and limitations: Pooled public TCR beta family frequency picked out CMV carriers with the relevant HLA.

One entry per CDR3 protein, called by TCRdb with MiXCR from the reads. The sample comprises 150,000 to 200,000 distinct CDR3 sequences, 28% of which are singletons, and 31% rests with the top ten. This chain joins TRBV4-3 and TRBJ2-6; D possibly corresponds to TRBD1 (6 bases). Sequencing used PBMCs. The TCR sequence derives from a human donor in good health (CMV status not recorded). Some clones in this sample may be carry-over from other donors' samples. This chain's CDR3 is CASSGDISGANVLTF. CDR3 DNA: TGCGCCAGCAGCGGGGACATCTCTGGGGCCAACGTCCTGACTTTC.